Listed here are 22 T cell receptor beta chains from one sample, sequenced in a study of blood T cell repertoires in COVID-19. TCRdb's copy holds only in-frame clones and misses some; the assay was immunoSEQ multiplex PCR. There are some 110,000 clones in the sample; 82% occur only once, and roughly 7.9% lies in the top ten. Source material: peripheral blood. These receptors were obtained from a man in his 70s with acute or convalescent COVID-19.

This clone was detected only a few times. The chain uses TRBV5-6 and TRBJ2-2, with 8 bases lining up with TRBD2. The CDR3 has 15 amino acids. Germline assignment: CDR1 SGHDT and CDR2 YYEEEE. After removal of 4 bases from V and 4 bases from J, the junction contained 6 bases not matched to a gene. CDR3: CASSPGSGVTGELFF. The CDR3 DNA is TGTGCCAGCAGCCCAGGTAGCGGGGTCACCGGGGAGCTGTTTTTT.

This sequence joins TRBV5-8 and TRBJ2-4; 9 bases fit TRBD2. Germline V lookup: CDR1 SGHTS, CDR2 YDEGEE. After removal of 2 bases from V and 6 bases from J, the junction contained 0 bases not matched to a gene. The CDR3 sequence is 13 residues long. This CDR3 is CASSFSGRNIQYF. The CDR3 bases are TGTGCCAGCAGCTTTAGCGGGAGAAACATTCAGTACTTC.

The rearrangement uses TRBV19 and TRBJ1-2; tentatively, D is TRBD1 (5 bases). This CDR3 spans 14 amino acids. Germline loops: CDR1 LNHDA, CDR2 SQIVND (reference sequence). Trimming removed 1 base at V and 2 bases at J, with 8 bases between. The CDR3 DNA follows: TGTGCCAGTAGTATAGGACAGATCAACTATGGCTACACCTTC. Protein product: CASSIGQINYGYTF. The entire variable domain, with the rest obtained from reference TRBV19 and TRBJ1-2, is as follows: DGGITQSPKYLFRKEGQNVTLSCEQNLNHDAMYWYRQDPGQGLRLIYYSQIVNDFQKGDIAEGYSVSREKKESFPLTVTSAQKNPTAFYLCASSIGQINYGYTFGSGTRLTVV.

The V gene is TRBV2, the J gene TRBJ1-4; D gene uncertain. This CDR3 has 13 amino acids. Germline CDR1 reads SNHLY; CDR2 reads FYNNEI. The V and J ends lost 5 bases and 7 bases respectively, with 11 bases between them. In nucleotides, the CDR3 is TGTGCCAGCAGTTTCGCTGTGAGTGAAAAACTGTTTTTT. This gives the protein CASSFAVSEKLFF.

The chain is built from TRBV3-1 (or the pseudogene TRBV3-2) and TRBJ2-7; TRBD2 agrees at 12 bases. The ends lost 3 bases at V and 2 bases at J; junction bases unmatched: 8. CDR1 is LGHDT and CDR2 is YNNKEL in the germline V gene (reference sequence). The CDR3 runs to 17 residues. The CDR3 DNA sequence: TGTGCCAGCAGCCATTTCCCTCTAGCGGGGGGGACCTACGAGCAGTACTTC. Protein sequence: CASSHFPLAGGTYEQYF.

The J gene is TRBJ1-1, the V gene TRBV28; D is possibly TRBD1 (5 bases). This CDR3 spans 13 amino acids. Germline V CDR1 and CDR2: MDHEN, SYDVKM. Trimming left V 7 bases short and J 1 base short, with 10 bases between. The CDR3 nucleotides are TGTGCCAGCACCATCGGACAGAACACTGAAGCTTTCTTT. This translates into CASTIGQNTEAFF.

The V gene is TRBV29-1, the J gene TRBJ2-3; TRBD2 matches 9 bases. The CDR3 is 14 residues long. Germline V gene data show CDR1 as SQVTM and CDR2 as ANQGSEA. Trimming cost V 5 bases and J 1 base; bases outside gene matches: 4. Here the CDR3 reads CSVTRGGGTDTQYF. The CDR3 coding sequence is TGCAGCGTTACGCGGGGGGGAGGCACAGATACGCAGTATTTT.

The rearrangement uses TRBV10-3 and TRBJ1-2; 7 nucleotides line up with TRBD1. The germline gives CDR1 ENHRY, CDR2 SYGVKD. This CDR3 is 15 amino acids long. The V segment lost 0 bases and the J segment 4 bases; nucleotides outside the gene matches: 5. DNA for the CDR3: TGTGCCATCAGTGAGTCAGGGGGACAGACCTATGGCTACACCTTC. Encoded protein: CAISESGGQTYGYTF.

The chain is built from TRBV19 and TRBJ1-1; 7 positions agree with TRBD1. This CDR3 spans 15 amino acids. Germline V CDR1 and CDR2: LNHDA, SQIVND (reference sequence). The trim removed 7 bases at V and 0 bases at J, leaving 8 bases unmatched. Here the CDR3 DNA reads TGTGCCAGTAACCAGGGGGGACGCATGAACACTGAAGCTTTCTTT. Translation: CASNQGGRMNTEAFF. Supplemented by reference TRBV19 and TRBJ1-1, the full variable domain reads DGGITQSPKYLFRKEGQNVTLSCEQNLNHDAMYWYRQDPGQGLRLIYYSQIVNDFQKGDIAEGYSVSREKKESFPLTVTSAQKNPTAFYLCASNQGGRMNTEAFFGQGTRLTVV.

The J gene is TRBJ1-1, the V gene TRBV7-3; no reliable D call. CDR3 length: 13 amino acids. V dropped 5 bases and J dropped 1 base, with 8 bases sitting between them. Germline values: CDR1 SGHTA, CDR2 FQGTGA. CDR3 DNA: TGTGCCAGCAGCCCCGGGTCGAACACTGAAGCTTTCTTT. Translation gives CASSPGSNTEAFF.

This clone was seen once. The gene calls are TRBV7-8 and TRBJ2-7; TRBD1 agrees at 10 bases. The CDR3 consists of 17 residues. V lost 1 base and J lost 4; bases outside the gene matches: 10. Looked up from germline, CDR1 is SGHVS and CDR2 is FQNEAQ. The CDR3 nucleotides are TGTGCCAGCAGCTTAGGGTCTGACAGGGGGCGACGGTACGAGCAGTACTTC. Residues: CASSLGSDRGRRYEQYF.

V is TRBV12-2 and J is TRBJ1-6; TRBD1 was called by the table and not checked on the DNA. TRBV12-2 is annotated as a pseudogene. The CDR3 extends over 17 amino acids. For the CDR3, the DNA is TGTGCAAGTCGCTTAAATGCCTGCCGGGACATTGATTCACCCCTCCACTTT. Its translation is CASRLNACRDIDSPLHF.

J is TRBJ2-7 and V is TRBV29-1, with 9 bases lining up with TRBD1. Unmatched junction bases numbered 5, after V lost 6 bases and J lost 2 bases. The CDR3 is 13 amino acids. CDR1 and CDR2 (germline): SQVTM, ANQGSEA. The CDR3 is CSVRQGGTYEQYF. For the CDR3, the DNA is TGCAGCGTACGACAGGGGGGGACCTACGAGCAGTACTTC.

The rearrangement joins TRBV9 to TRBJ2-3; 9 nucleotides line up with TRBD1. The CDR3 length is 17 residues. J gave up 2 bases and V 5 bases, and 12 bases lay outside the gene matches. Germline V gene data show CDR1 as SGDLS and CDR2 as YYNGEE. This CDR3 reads CASSYGQGTQFTDTQYF. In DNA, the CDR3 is TGTGCCAGCAGTTACGGACAGGGGACACAATTCACAGATACGCAGTATTTT.

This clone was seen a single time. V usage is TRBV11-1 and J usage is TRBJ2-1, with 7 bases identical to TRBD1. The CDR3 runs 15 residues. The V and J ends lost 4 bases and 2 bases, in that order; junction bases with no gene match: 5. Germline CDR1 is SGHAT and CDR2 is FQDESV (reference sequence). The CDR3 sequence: CASSSGQITYNEQFF. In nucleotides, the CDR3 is TGTGCCAGCAGCTCGGGACAGATTACCTACAATGAGCAGTTCTTC.

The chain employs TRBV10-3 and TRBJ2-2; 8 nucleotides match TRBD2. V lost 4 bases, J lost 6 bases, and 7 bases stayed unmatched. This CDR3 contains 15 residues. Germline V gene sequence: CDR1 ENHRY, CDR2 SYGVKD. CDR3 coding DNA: TGTGCCATCAGTGTTGAACGGGGGGGATCCGGGGAGCTGTTTTTT. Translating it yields CAISVERGGSGELFF.

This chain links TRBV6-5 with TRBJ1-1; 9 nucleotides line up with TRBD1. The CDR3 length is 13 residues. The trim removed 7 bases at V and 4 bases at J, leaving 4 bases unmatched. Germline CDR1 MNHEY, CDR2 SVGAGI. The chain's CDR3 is CASTGTGSTEAFF. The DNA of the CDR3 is TGTGCCAGCACGGGGACAGGGTCCACTGAAGCTTTCTTT.

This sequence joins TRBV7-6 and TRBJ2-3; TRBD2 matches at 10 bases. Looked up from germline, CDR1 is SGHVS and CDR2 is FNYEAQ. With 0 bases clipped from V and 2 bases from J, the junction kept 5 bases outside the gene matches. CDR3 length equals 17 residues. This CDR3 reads CASSLALAGDITDTQYF. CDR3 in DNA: TGTGCCAGCAGCTTAGCGCTAGCGGGGGACATCACAGATACGCAGTATTTT.

CDR3 sequence: CASSYRQGAYNEQFF. The CDR3 coding sequence is TGTGCCAGCAGTTATAGACAGGGGGCTTACAATGAGCAGTTCTTC. This chain joins TRBV28 and TRBJ2-1; 10 bases match TRBD1. Trimming took 4 bases from V and 4 from J; bases not matched to a gene: 4. Germline CDR1 is MDHEN and CDR2 is SYDVKM. The CDR3 totals 15 residues.

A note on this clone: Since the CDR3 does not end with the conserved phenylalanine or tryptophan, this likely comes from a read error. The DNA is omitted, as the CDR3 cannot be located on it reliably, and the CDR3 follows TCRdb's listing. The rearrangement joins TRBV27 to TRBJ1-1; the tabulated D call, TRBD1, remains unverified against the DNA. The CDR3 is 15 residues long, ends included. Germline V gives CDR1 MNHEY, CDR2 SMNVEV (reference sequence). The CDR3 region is CASSLVSAASAWDTD.

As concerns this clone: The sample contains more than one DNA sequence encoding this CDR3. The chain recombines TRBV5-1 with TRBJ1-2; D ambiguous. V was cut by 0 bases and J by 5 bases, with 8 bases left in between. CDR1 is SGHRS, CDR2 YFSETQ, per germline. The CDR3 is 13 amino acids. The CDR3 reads CASSLDSYYGYTF. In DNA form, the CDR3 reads TGCGCCAGCAGCTTGGACAGTTATTATGGCTACACCTTC.

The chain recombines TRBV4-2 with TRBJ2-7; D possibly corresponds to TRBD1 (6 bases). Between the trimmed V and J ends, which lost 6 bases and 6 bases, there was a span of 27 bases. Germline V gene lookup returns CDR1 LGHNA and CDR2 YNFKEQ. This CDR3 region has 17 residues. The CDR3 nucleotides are TGTGCCAGCAGACGTACCCCCGGGACACAACCCCCCACCGAGCAGTACTTC. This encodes CASRRTPGTQPPTEQYF.